These T cell receptor beta chains were read from a single sample in a study of shared clonotypes between healthy human individuals. Sequenced by immunoSEQ multiplex PCR; TCRdb stores in-frame clones only, minus some. The data contain roughly 500,000 clones, 78% of them singletons. Sequencing was done on a sample of PBMCs. The source is a woman aged 40 to 50 in good health. Some clones in this sample may be carry-over from other donors' samples. The CDR3 runs from the conserved cysteine through the conserved F or W. The D gene is left open where the match is weak. Rows may omit the clone size; those that give it use once, few, many or a size class.

.	TRBV19	.	TRBJ1-1	TGTGCCAGTAGTATCGTCAAGGACACTGAAGCTTTCTTT	CASSIVKDTEAFF
.	TRBV6-1	TRBD1	TRBJ1-4	TGTGCCAGCAGGTTGGGACAGGGTAGGGAAAAACTGTTTTTT	CASRLGQGREKLFF
.	TRBV4-3	.	TRBJ1-2	TGCGCCAGCAGCCAAGACGCGCAGGGATCTGGCTACACCTTC	CASSQDAQGSGYTF
.	TRBV27	.	TRBJ1-1	TGTGCCAGCAGGCTAAACAGGAACACTGAAGCTTTCTTT	CASRLNRNTEAFF
.	TRBV10-3	.	TRBJ1-1	TGTGCCATCAGTGAGTCAGTGGGGAGGAACACTGAAGCTTTCTTT	CAISESVGRNTEAFF
.	TRBV6-5	TRBD1	TRBJ2-1	TGTGCCAGTGGACAGGGAACACGGGATGAGCAGTTCTTC	CASGQGTRDEQFF
.	TRBV2	.	TRBJ1-1	TGTGCCAGCAGTGAACAGGGTCAATCCACTGAAGCTTTCTTT	CASSEQGQSTEAFF
.	TRBV2	.	TRBJ2-7	TGTGCCAGCAAGGGAGTGGGCGAGCAGTACTTC	CASKGVGEQYF
.	TRBV30	.	TRBJ2-7	TGTGCCTGGAGTCCTGGGGACCCCTGGGGCGGGAAGCAGTACTTC	CAWSPGDPWGGKQYF
.	TRBV5-1	TRBD2	TRBJ2-1	TGCGCCAGCAGCGGTGGACTAGCGGGAGGCGAGCAGTTCTTC	CASSGGLAGGEQFF
.	TRBV7-9	TRBD1	TRBJ2-1	TGTGCCAGCAGCCCGGGACAGGGGGACCATTACAATGAGCAGTTCTTC	CASSPGQGDHYNEQFF
once	TRBV15	.	TRBJ2-3	TGTGCCACCAGCAGGGGGGACGGAGACACAGATACGCAGTATTTT	CATSRGDGDTDTQYF
.	TRBV28	.	TRBJ1-1	TGTGCCAGCAGTTCGGGACTCATCAGAGGAACTGAAGCTTTCTTT	CASSSGLIRGTEAFF
.	TRBV4-3	.	TRBJ2-2	TGCGCCAGCAGCCACCTAATAGGAGACACCGGGGAGCTGTTTTTT	CASSHLIGDTGELFF
.	TRBV4-3	.	TRBJ2-1	TGCGCCAGCAGCCAAGACACGAATTGGAGGGGCAATGAGCAGTTCTTC	CASSQDTNWRGNEQFF
.	TRBV5-8	.	TRBJ1-3	TGTGCCTGGGCCCCGGTGCTTTACTCTGGAAACACCATATATTTT	CAWAPVLYSGNTIYF
many	TRBV11-1	TRBD2	TRBJ2-5	TGTGCCAGCAGCTTAAGAACAGCGGGAGGGGTGGAGACCCAGTACTTC	CASSLRTAGGVETQYF
once	TRBV5-4	.	TRBJ1-1	TGTGCCAGCAGCTTGGTGGACAGTCAGACTGAAGCTTTCTTT	CASSLVDSQTEAFF
.	TRBV19	.	TRBJ2-3	TGTGCCAGTAGCCAGGGCCCTAGCACAGATACGCAGTATTTT	CASSQGPSTDTQYF
.	TRBV7-9	.	TRBJ1-2	TGTGCCAGCAGCTTGGTGGTCAAAAACTATGGCTACACCTTC	CASSLVVKNYGYTF
.	TRBV11-2	TRBD1	TRBJ1-2	TGTGCCAGCAGCCCAGGGACAGGGATTAACTATGGCTACACCTTC	CASSPGTGINYGYTF
.	TRBV15	.	TRBJ1-5	TGTGCCACCAGCAGAGCCCCAGGCCAGCCCCAGCATTTT	CATSRAPGQPQHF
.	TRBV11-2	.	TRBJ2-7	TGTGCCAGCAGCTTAGGGGGAACCTCCTACGAGCAGTACTTC	CASSLGGTSYEQYF
.	TRBV2	.	TRBJ2-7	TGTGCCAGCAGTGAGACCAACTACGAGCAGTACTTC	CASSETNYEQYF
once	TRBV7-3	.	TRBJ2-3	TGTGCCAGCAGCCAAGGGCCTTCCACAGATACGCAGTATTTT	CASSQGPSTDTQYF
.	TRBV5-8	.	TRBJ1-2	TGTGCCAGCAGCTTGAACCCGCCAGCGAGCTGCTTC	CASSLNPPASCF
.	TRBV9	TRBD1	TRBJ2-1	TGTGCCAGCAGCGTAGGTCAGGGGGCCTACAATGAGCAGTTCTTC	CASSVGQGAYNEQFF
once	TRBV19	.	TRBJ2-3	TGTGCCAGTAGAAATAGAGGGACCAGCACAGATACGCAGTATTTT	CASRNRGTSTDTQYF
.	TRBV28	TRBD1	TRBJ2-3	TGTGCCAGCAGCCGCGGGGCCACAGGGGGCGGCACAGATACGCAGTATTTT	CASSRGATGGGTDTQYF
many	TRBV4-1	TRBD2	TRBJ2-7	TGCGCCAGCAGCCGAGGACTAGCGGGAGGTGCTAAAGGATACGAGCAGTACTTC	CASSRGLAGGAKGYEQYF
once	TRBV19	.	TRBJ1-2	TGTGCCAGTACCAAAGGCGGGGGGAATGGCGTCTCCTATGGCTACACCTTC	CASTKGGGNGVSYGYTF
once	TRBV19	.	TRBJ1-2	TGTGCCAGTAGTGTATTGGGGCGTGATTTGGGTGGCTACACCTTC	CASSVLGRDLGGYTF
.	TRBV19	TRBD1	TRBJ1-1	TGTGCCAGTAAGCGGACAGGGGAGGATGAAGCTTTCTTT	CASKRTGEDEAFF
many	TRBV11-2	.	TRBJ2-1	TGTGCCAGCAGCTTAGATAGGGGGGCGTCTGAGCAGTTCTTC	CASSLDRGASEQFF
.	TRBV30	.	TRBJ2-1	TGTGCCTGGAGTGTAAACAGGGTTGGTGAGCAGTTCTTC	CAWSVNRVGEQFF
.	TRBV29-1	.	TRBJ2-7	TGCAGCGTTGGGGATGTGGGGGATGTGACCTACGAGCAGTACTTC	CSVGDVGDVTYEQYF
.	TRBV25-1	.	TRBJ1-1	TGTGCCCCCGGGGAGATCTTGAACACTGAAGCTTTCTTT	CAPGEILNTEAFF
.	TRBV18	.	TRBJ1-2	TGTGCCAGCTCACCTCCGGCTGTCGGCGGCTACACCTTC	CASSPPAVGGYTF
.	TRBV19	.	TRBJ1-1	TGTGCCAGTAGTATTCAGGGAACCACTGAAGCTTTCTTT	CASSIQGTTEAFF
.	TRBV5-1	TRBD1	TRBJ1-1	TGCGCCAGCAGCTGGCAAACCGGGACAGGGACAAACACTGAAGCTTTCTTT	CASSWQTGTGTNTEAFF
once	TRBV13	.	TRBJ2-6	TGTGCCAGCACAGAAGGGGAGACTGGGGCCAACGTCCTGACTTTC	CASTEGETGANVLTF
.	TRBV11-2	.	TRBJ2-2	TGTGCCAGCAGCTTATCAGGACCAGACACCGGGGAGCTGTTTTTT	CASSLSGPDTGELFF
.	TRBV5-4	.	TRBJ2-7	TGTGCCAGCAGCCTGACGGGCGGAAGGGGCGAGCAGTACTTC	CASSLTGGRGEQYF
.	TRBV6-6	TRBD1	TRBJ1-2	TGTGCCAGCAGTTCTCATACCGGGACAGGTGATGGCTACACCTTC	CASSSHTGTGDGYTF
.	TRBV10-1	.	TRBJ2-1	TGCGCCAGCTTAGAGGTACCCCTGACTCCTAGCTCCTACAATGAGCAGTTCTTC	CASLEVPLTPSSYNEQFF
.	TRBV2	TRBD2	TRBJ2-3	TGTGCCAGCAGCCCAGGACTAGCGGGAGGGTCGGATACGCAGTATTTT	CASSPGLAGGSDTQYF
.	TRBV19	TRBD2	TRBJ2-7	TGTGCCAGTAGTATAGCGGCGGGAGATTGGTACGAGCAGTACTTC	CASSIAAGDWYEQYF
few	TRBV7-3	.	TRBJ2-7	TGTGCCAGCAGCCCCTCACCCTCCTACGAGCAGTACTTC	CASSPSPSYEQYF
.	TRBV7-9	.	TRBJ2-2	TGTGCCAGCAGCCAAGGGGGGATGTACACCGGGGAGCTGTTTTTT	CASSQGGMYTGELFF
.	TRBV29-1	TRBD2	TRBJ2-7	TGCAGCGTTGACAAGCGGGGGGGCTACGAGCAGTACTTC	CSVDKRGGYEQYF
few	TRBV9	TRBD1	TRBJ1-2	TGTGCCAGCAGCGTAGCTACGGGCATGGGACAGAACTATGGCTACACCTTC	CASSVATGMGQNYGYTF
.	TRBV7-3	.	TRBJ2-3	TGTGCCAGCAGCTCAACCCGGGGTCAAAATACGCAGTATTTT	CASSSTRGQNTQYF
.	TRBV6-6	.	TRBJ2-1	TGTGCCAGCAGTTACTCGCGGACCGCGGATGAGCAGTTCTTC	CASSYSRTADEQFF
once	TRBV7-6	TRBD1	TRBJ2-7	TGTGCCAGCAGCTTAGAGGACAGGGGGCACGAGCAGTACTTC	CASSLEDRGHEQYF
.	TRBV11-2	.	TRBJ1-5	TGTGCCAGCAGCCCAGGGAGGGGCTATGGCAATCAGCCCCAGCATTTT	CASSPGRGYGNQPQHF
.	TRBV18	TRBD1	TRBJ2-7	TGTGCCAGCTCACTCCGGGGGACAGGCTATTCCTACGAGCAGTACTTC	CASSLRGTGYSYEQYF